These 5 T cell receptor beta chains originate from one sample sequenced in a study of blood T cells in healthy people across ages. It was with a sample-barcoded 5' primer and a J-beta primer mix that a second PCR of about 6 to 12 cycles was run. TCRdb redid the calling of the 5' RACE reads with MiXCR, one entry per CDR3 protein. The sample yields just over 800,000 distinct CDR3 sequences, 60% to 80% seen once. Sample: blood. The receptors originated from a man aged 25-45 years in good health.

V gene TRBV6-2 or TRBV6-3 combines with J gene TRBJ2-5; D may be TRBD1 or TRBD2 (5 bases each). V was pared by 8 bases and J by 2 bases, with 9 bases between. Germline V gene lookup returns CDR1 MNHEY and CDR2 SVGEGT. The CDR3 has 12 residues. CDR3 region: CASGDEQETQYF. CDR3 in DNA: TGTGCCAGCGGGGACGAGCAAGAGACCCAGTACTTC.

V and J are TRBV7-8 and TRBJ2-4, with no clear D. Matching the DNA end better, TRBJ2-7 makes the J call doubtful. The germline CDR1 and CDR2 sequences are SGHVS and FQNEAQ. The CDR3 has 13 residues. CDR3: CASSSLGEIEQYF. DNA of the CDR3: TGTGCCAGCAGCTCGCTGGGTGAGATCGAGCAGTACTTC.

The rearrangement links TRBV12-3 or TRBV12-4 to TRBJ2-4; D unclear. The DNA end is a closer match to TRBJ2-7, so the J assignment may be wrong. This CDR3 has 15 residues. The CDR3 coding sequence is TGTGCCAGCAGTTTAGCGGCCTACGCCTACTACGAGCAGTACTTC. Encoded protein: CASSLAAYAYYEQYF.

This clonotype was seen just once. The genes are TRBV5-1 and TRBJ2-3; 12 nucleotides match TRBD2. The CDR3 has 17 residues. Per the germline V gene, CDR1 is SGHRS and CDR2 is YFSETQ. The junction had 6 bases not matched to a gene; V was cut back by 0 bases and J by 4 bases. CDR3 residues: CASSLDRLAGDADTQYF. The CDR3 DNA reads as TGCGCCAGCAGCTTGGACCGACTAGCGGGGGACGCAGATACGCAGTATTTT.

The rearrangement links TRBV3-1 to TRBJ2-5; D is unresolved. Trimming stripped 2 bases from V and 5 bases from J, with 12 bases between. CDR3 length: 14 amino acids. Germline loops: CDR1 LGHDT, CDR2 YNNKEL (reference sequence). CDR3 amino acids: CASSQPGLAETQYF. The CDR3 nucleotides are TGTGCCAGCAGCCAACCAGGTCTGGCGGAGACCCAGTACTTC.